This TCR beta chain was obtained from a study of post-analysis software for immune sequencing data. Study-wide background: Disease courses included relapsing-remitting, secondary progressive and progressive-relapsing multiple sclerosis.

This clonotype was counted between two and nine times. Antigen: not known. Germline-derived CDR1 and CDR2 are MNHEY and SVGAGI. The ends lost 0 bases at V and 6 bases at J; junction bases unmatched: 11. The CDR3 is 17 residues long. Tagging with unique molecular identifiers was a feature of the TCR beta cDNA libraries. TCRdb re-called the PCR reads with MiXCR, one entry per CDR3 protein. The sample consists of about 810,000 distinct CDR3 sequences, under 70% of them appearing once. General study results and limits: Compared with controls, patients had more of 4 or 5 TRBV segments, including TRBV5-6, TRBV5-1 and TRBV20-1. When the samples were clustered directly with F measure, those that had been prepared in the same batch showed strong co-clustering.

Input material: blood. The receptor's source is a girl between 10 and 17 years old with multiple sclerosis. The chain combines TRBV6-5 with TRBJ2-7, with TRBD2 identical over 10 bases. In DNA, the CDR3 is TGTGCCAGCAGTTACTCGATGCTAGCGGGAGCAACGGGCGAGCAGTACTTC. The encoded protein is CASSYSMLAGATGEQYF.